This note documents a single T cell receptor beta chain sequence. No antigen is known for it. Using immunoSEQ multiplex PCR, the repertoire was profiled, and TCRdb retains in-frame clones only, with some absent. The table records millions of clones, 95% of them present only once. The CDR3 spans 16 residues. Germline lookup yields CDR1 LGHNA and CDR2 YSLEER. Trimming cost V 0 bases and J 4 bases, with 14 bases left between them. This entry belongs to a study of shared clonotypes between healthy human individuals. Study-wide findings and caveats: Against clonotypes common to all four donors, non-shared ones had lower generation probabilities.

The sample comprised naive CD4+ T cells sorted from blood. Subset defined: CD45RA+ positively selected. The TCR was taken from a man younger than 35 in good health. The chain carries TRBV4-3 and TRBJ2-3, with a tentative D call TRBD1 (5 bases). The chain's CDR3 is CASSQEAGPRADTQYF. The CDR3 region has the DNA TGCGCCAGCAGCCAAGAGGCAGGCCCCAGGGCAGATACGCAGTATTTT.